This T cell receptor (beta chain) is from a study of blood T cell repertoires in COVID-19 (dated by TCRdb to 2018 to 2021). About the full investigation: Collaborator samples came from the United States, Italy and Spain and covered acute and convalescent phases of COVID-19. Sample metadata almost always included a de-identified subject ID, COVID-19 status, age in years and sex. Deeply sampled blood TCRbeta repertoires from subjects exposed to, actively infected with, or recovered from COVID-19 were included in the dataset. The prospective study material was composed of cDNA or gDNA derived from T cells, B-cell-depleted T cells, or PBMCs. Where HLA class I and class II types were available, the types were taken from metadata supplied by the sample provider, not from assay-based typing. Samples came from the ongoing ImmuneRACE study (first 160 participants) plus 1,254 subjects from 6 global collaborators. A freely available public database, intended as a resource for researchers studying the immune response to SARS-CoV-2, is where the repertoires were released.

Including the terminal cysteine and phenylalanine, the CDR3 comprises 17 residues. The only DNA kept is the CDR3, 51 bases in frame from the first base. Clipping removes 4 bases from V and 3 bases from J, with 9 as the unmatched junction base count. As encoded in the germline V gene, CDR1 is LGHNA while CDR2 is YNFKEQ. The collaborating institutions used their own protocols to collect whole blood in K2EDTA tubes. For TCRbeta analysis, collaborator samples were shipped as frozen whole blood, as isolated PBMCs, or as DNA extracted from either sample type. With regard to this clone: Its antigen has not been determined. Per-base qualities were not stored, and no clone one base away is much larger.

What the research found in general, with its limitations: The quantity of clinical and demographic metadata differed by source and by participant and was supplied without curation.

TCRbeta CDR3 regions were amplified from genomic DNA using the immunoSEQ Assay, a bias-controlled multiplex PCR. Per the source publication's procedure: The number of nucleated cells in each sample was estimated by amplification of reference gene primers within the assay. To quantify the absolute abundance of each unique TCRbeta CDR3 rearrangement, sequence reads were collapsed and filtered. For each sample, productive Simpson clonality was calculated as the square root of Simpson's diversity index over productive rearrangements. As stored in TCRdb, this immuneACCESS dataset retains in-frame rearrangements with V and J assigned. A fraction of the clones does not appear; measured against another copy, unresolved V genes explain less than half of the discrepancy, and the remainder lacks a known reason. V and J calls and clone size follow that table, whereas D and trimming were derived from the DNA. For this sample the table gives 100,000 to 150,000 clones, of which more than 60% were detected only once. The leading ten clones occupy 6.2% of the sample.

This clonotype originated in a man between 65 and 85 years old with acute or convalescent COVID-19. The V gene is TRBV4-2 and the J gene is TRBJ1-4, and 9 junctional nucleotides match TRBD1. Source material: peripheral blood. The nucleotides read TGTGCCAGCAGCCTAGGGACAGGGCCGCAAGCTAATGAAAAACTGTTTTTT. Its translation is CASSLGTGPQANEKLFF.